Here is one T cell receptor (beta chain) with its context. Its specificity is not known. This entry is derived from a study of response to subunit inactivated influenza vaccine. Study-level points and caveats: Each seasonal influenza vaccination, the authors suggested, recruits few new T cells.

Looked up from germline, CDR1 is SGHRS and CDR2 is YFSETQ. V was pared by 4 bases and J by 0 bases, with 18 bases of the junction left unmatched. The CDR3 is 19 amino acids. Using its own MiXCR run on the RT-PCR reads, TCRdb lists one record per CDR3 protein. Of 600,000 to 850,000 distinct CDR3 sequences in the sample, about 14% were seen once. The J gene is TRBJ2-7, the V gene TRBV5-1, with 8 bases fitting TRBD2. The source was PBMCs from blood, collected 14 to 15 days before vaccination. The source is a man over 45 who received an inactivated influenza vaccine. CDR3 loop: CASSLEGTRHLRSSYEQYF. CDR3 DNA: TGCGCCAGCAGCCTGGAAGGGACTAGACACCTTCGGAGCTCCTACGAGCAGTACTTC.